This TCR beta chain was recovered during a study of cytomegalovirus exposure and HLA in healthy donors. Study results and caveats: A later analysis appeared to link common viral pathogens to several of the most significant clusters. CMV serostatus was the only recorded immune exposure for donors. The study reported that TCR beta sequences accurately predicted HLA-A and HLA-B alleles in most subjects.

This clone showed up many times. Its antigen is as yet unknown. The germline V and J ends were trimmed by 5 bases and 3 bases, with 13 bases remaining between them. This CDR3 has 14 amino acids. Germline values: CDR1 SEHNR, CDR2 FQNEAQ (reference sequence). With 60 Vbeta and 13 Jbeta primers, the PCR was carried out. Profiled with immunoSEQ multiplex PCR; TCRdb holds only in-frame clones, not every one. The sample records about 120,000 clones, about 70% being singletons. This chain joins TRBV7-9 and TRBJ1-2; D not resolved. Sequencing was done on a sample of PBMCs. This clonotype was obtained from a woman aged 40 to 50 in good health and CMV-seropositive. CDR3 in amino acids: CASSPAARYYGYTF. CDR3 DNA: TGTGCCAGCAGCCCCGCCGCCAGGTACTATGGCTACACCTTC.